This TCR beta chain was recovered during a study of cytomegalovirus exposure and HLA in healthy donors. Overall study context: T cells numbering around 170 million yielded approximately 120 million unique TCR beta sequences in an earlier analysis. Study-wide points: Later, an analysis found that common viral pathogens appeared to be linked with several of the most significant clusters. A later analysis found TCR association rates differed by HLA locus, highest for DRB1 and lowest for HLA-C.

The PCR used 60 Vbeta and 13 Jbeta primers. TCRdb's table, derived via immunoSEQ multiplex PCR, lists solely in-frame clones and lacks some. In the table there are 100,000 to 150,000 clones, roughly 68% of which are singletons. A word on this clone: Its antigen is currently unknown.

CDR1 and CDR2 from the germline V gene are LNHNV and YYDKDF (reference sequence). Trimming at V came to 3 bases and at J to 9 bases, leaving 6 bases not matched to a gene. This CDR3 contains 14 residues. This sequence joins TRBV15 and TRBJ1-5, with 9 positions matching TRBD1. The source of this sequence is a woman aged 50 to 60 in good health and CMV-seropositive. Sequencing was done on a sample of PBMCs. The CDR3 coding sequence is TGTGCCACCAGCAGGGGGGGACAGGGCTGGCCCCAGCATTTT. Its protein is CATSRGGQGWPQHF.